This note documents a single T cell receptor (beta chain) sequence. The data stem from a study of blood T cell repertoires in COVID-19. TCRdb keeps only in-frame clones here, not all; method: immunoSEQ multiplex PCR. The sample lists over 300,000 clones; about 82% were seen once. CDR1 GTSNPN and CDR2 SVGIG come from the germline V gene (reference sequence). The CDR3 extends over 16 amino acids. Trimming took off 2 bases at V and 1 base at J, with 12 bases between the two ends. Sequenced: peripheral blood. The rearrangement uses TRBV30 and TRBJ2-6; TRBD2 is a possible D gene (5 bases). The sequence was collected from a human donor in a cohort sampled during active COVID-19. The CDR3 nucleotides are TGTGCCTGGAGTCCACTATCGGGGTCTGGGGCCAACGTCCTGACTTTC. This translates into CAWSPLSGSGANVLTF.